A selection of T cell receptor beta chains follows, all from one sample in a study of cytomegalovirus exposure and HLA in healthy donors. Assay used: immunoSEQ multiplex PCR; TCRdb lists only in-frame clones, some missing. The data show approximately 280,000 clones, 70% to 90% seen once. Sequencing was done on a sample of PBMCs. Receptors were obtained from a woman under 30 in good health and CMV-seronegative. Each CDR3 is given with its conserved first and last residue. A D gene is named only where the DNA matches it firmly. Rows give clone size only sometimes, using once, few, many, or a class for an expanded clone.

.	TRBV29-1	.	TRBJ2-1	CSAHRESSYNEQFF	TGCAGCGCCCACAGGGAGAGCTCCTACAATGAGCAGTTCTTC
.	TRBV5-1	.	TRBJ2-7	CASSFTGSREQYF	TGCGCCAGCAGCTTCACAGGGTCAAGGGAGCAGTACTTC
TRBD2	TRBV10-3	.	TRBJ2-7	CAISEIGGGYEQYF	TGTGCCATCAGTGAAATCGGGGGGGGCTACGAGCAGTACTTC
.	TRBV21-1	once	TRBJ1-2	CASSKGRGRQGARISPYGYTF	TGTGCCAGCAGCAAAGGTCGGGGGCGACAGGGGGCCCGAATAAGCCCCTATGGCTACACCTTC
TRBD2	TRBV7-9	.	TRBJ2-7	CASSLPGGGGIRYEQYF	TGTGCCAGCAGCTTACCGGGCGGGGGGGGGATCCGCTACGAGCAGTACTTC
.	TRBV6-1	.	TRBJ1-2	CASSDPQIYGYTF	TGTGCCAGCAGTGATCCCCAAATCTATGGCTACACCTTC
.	TRBV27	.	TRBJ1-5	CASSLSRGRGINQPQHF	TGTGCCAGCAGTTTATCAAGGGGGAGGGGGATCAATCAGCCCCAGCATTTT
.	TRBV7-9	.	TRBJ1-5	CASSPDGTINQPQHF	TGTGCCAGCAGCCCGGACGGGACAATTAATCAGCCCCAGCATTTT
.	TRBV29-1	.	TRBJ1-2	CSVPDSLYGYTF	TGCAGCGTCCCGGACAGCCTTTATGGCTACACCTTC
.	TRBV7-3	.	TRBJ1-6	CASSRGQRGSPLHF	TGTGCCAGCAGCCGAGGACAGAGAGGTTCACCCCTCCACTTT
TRBD1	TRBV4-1	.	TRBJ2-7	CASSPRDRGLQQYF	TGCGCCAGCAGCCCACGGGACAGGGGGCTCCAGCAGTACTTC
TRBD1	TRBV5-1	.	TRBJ2-5	CASSLDGTGQETQYF	TGCGCCAGCAGCTTGGACGGGACAGGGCAAGAGACCCAGTACTTC
TRBD2	TRBV10-3	.	TRBJ2-3	CAISAILAGGTDTQYF	TGTGCCATCAGTGCTATACTAGCGGGGGGGACAGATACGCAGTATTTT
.	TRBV7-9	.	TRBJ1-4	CASSFRTPTNEKLFF	TGTGCCAGCAGCTTTCGTACTCCAACTAATGAAAAACTGTTTTTT
TRBD2	TRBV9	few	TRBJ2-1	CASSVSGGAVEQFF	TGTGCCAGCAGTGTCAGCGGGGGGGCCGTGGAGCAGTTCTTC
TRBD1	TRBV5-6	once	TRBJ1-3	CASSWGTGLSGNTIYF	TGTGCCAGCAGCTGGGGGACAGGACTCTCTGGAAACACCATATATTTT
TRBD1	TRBV27	.	TRBJ1-1	CASSLTGQGGWTEAFF	TGTGCCAGCAGTTTGACGGGACAGGGGGGATGGACTGAAGCTTTCTTT
.	TRBV5-1	.	TRBJ1-1	CASSLALGSGRESNTEAFF	TGCGCCAGCAGCTTGGCGTTGGGGTCGGGCAGGGAATCGAACACTGAAGCTTTCTTT
.	TRBV2	.	TRBJ1-1	CASSDGGVGDTEAFF	TGTGCCAGCAGTGATGGCGGCGTCGGGGACACTGAAGCTTTCTTT
.	TRBV14	.	TRBJ2-1	CASSQGLYNEQFF	TGTGCCAGCAGCCAGGGCCTCTACAATGAGCAGTTCTTC
TRBD1	TRBV5-1	once	TRBJ2-1	CASSRGQGYNEQFF	TGCGCCAGCAGTAGGGGACAGGGTTACAATGAGCAGTTCTTC
TRBD1	TRBV11-2	.	TRBJ1-1	CASSFWRQGNTEAFF	TGTGCCAGCAGCTTTTGGAGACAGGGGAACACTGAAGCTTTCTTT